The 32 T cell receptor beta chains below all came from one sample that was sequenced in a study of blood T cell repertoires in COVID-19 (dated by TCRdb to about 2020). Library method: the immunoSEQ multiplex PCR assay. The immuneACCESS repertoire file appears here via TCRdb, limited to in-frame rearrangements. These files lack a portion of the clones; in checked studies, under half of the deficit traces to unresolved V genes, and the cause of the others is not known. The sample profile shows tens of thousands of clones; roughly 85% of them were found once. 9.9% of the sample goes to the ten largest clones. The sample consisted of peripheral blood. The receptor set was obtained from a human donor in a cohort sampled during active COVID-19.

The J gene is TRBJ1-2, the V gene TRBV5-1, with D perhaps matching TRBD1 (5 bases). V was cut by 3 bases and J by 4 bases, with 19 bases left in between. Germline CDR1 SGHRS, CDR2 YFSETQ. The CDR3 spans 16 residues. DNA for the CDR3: TGCGCCAGCAGCTATCTTACAGGTTTTCGAAGCTATGGCTACACCTTC. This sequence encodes CASSYLTGFRSYGYTF.

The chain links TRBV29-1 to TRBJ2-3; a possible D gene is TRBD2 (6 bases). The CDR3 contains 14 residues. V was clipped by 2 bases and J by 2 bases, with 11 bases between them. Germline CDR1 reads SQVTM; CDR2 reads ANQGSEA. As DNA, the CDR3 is TGCAGCGTTGAACGGGGGAGGATCACAGATACGCAGTATTTT. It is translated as CSVERGRITDTQYF.

In nucleotides, the CDR3 is TGCGCCAGCAGCCAAGGGGTCCAGGGTGGGCCCCAGCATTTT. The encoded protein is CASSQGVQGGPQHF. The chain joins TRBV4-1 to TRBJ1-5, with D maybe TRBD1 (5 bases). V was pared by 1 base and J by 9 bases, with 13 bases between. Germline V gene lookup returns CDR1 MGHRA and CDR2 YSYEKL. The CDR3 is 14 residues long.

The CDR3 loop reads CASSQVYGSSYEQYF. The CDR3 nucleotides are TGCGCCAGCAGCCAAGTCTATGGGAGCTCCTACGAGCAGTACTTC. The rearrangement links TRBV4-3 to TRBJ2-7; tentatively, D is TRBD2 (5 bases). Trimming removed 1 base from V and 0 bases from J, with 10 bases in between. Germline loops: CDR1 LGHNA, CDR2 YSLEER. This CDR3 comprises 15 residues.

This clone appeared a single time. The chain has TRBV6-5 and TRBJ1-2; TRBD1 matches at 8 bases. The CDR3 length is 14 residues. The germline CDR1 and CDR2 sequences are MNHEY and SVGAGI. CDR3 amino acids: CAGAGGAYAYGYTF. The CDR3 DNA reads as TGTGCAGGGGCAGGGGGCGCCTATGCCTATGGCTACACCTTC.

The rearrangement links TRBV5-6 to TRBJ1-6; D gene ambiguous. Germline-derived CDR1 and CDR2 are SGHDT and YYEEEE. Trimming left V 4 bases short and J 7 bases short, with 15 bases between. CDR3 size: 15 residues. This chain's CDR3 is CASSREGTGNSPLHF. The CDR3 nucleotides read TGTGCCAGCAGCCGGGAGGGAACGGGAAATTCACCCCTCCACTTT.

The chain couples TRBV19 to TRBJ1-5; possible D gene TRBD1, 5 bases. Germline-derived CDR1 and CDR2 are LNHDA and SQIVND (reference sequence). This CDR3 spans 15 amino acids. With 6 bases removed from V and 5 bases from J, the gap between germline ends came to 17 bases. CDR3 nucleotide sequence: TGTGCCAGTAGGAGTGGGACTTCTTTTTATCAGCCCCAGCATTTT. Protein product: CASRSGTSFYQPQHF. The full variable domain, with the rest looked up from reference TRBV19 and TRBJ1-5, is DGGITQSPKYLFRKEGQNVTLSCEQNLNHDAMYWYRQDPGQGLRLIYYSQIVNDFQKGDIAEGYSVSREKKESFPLTVTSAQKNPTAFYLCASRSGTSFYQPQHFGDGTRLSIL.

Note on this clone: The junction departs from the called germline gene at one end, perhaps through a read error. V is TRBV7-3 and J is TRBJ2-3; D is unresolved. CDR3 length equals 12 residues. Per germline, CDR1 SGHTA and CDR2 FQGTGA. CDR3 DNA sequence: TGTGCCAGCAGCATAACCGGTGATACGCAGTATTTT. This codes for CASSITGDTQYF.

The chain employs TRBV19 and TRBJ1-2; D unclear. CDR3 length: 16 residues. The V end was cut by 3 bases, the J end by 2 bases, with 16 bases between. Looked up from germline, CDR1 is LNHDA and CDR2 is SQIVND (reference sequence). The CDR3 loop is CASSIRAGKENYGYTF. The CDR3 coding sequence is TGTGCCAGTAGTATCCGGGCGGGTAAGGAGAACTATGGCTACACCTTC.

The CDR3 here is CASSPAGTGGSDTQYF. The CDR3 coding sequence is TGTGCCAGCTCACCCGCCGGGACAGGGGGGTCAGATACGCAGTATTTT. The chain uses TRBV18 and TRBJ2-3; 11 bases fit TRBD1. V dropped 3 bases and J dropped 4; count of bases not matched to a gene: 6. Germline assignment: CDR1 KGHSH and CDR2 LQKENI. The CDR3 has 16 amino acids.

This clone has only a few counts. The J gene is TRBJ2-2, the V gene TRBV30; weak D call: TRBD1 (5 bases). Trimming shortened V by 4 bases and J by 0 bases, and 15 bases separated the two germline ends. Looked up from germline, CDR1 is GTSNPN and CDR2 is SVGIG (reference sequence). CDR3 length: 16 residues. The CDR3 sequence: CAWKRSWTTNTGELFF. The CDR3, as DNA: TGTGCCTGGAAAAGGTCGTGGACAACGAACACCGGGGAGCTGTTTTTT.

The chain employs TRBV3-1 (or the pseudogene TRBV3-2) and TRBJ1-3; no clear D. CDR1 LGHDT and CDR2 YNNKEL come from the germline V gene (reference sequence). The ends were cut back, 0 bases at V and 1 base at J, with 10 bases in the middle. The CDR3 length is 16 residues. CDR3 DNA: TGTGCCAGCAGCCAAGATAGCGGCGGGTCTGGAAACACCATATATTTT. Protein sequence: CASSQDSGGSGNTIYF.

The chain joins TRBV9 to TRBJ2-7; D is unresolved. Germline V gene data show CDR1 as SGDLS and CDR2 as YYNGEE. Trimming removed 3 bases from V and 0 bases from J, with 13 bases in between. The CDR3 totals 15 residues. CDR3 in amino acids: CASSDGYGSSYEQYF. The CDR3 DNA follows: TGTGCCAGCAGCGACGGGTACGGTAGCTCCTACGAGCAGTACTTC.

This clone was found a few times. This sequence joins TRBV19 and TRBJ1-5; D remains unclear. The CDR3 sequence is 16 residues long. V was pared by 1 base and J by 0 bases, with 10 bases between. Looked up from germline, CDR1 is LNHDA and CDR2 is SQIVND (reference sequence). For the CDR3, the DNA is TGTGCCAGTAGTATAGGTCAACAGTATAGCAATCAGCCCCAGCATTTT. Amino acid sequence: CASSIGQQYSNQPQHF.

CDR3 nucleotide sequence: TGCGCCAGCAGCTTGGGGCAGGGAAGGAATCAGCCCCAGCATTTT. Protein sequence: CASSLGQGRNQPQHF. The V and J genes are TRBV5-1 and TRBJ1-5; D perhaps matches TRBD1 (5 bases). CDR3 size: 15 residues. The V gene's germline CDR1 is SGHRS and CDR2 YFSETQ. V gave up 0 bases and J gave up 4 bases, with 11 bases separating them.

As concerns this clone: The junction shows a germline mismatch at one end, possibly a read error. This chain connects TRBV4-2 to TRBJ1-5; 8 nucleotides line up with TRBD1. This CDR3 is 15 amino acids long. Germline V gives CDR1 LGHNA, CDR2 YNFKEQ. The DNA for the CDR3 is TGTGCCAGCAGTCAAGTGGACAGGGACAATCAGCCCCAGCATTTT. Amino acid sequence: CASSQVDRDNQPQHF.

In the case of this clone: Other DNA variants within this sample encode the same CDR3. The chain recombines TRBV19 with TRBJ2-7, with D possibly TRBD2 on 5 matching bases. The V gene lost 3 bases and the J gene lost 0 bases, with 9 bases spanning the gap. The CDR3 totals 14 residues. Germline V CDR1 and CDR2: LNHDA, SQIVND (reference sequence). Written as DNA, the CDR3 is TGTGCCAGTAGTATTGGGCGGGCCTCCTACGAGCAGTACTTC. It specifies CASSIGRASYEQYF.

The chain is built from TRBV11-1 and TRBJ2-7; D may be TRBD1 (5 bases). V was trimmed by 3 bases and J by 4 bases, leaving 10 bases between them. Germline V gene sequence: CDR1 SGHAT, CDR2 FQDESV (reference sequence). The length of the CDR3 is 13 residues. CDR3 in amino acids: CASSFGHSYEQYF. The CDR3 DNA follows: TGTGCCAGCAGCTTTGGACACTCTTACGAGCAGTACTTC.

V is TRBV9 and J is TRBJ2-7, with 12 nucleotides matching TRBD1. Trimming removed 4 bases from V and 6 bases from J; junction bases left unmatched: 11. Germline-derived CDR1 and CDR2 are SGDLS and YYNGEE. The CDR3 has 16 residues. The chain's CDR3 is CASSTPPGQGAFEQYF. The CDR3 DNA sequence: TGTGCCAGCAGCACCCCGCCGGGACAGGGGGCGTTCGAGCAGTACTTC.

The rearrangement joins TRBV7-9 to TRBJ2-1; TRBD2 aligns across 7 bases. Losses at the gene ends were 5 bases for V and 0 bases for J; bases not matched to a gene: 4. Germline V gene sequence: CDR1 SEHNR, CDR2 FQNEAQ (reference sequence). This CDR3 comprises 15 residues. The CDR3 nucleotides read TGTGCCAGCAGCATTCGACTAGCCTCCTACAATGAGCAGTTCTTC. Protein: CASSIRLASYNEQFF.

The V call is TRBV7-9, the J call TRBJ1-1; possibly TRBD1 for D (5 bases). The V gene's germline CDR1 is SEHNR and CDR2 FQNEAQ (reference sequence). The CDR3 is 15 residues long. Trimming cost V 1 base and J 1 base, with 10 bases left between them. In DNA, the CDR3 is TGTGCCAGCAGCTTAGTTGAGACAGCGAACACTGAAGCTTTCTTT. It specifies CASSLVETANTEAFF.

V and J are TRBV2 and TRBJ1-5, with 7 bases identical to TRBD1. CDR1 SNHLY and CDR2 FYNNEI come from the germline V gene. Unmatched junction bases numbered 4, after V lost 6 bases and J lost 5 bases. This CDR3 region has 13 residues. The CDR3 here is CASRGTEYQPQHF. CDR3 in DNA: TGTGCCAGCAGAGGGACAGAGTATCAGCCCCAGCATTTT.

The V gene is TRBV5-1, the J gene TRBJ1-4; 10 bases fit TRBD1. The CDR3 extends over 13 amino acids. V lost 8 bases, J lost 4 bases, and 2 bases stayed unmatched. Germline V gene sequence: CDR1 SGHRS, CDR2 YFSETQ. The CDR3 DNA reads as TGCGCCAGTCGGGACAGGGGTAATGAAAAACTGTTTTTT. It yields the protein CASRDRGNEKLFF.

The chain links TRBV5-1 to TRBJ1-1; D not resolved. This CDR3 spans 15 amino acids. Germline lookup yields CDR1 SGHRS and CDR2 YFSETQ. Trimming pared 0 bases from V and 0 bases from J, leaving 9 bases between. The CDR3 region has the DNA TGCGCCAGCAGCTTGGTGTCCAGAATGAACACTGAAGCTTTCTTT. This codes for CASSLVSRMNTEAFF.

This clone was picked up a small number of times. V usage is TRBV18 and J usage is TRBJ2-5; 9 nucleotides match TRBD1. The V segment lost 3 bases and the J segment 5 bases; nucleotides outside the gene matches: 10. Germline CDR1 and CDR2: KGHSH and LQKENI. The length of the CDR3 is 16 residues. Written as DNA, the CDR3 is TGTGCCAGCTCACCCGACAGGGGGGGACGACATGAGACCCAGTACTTC. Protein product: CASSPDRGGRHETQYF.

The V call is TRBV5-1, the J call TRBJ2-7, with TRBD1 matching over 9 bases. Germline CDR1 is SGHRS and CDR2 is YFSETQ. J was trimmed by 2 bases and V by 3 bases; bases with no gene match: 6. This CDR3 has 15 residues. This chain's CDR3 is CASSSPDRGTYEQYF. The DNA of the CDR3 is TGCGCCAGCAGCTCCCCGGACAGGGGAACCTACGAGCAGTACTTC.

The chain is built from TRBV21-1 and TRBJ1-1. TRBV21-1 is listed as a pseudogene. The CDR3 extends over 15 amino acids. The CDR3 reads CASSNIVSVNTEAFF. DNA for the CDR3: TGTGCCAGCAGCAATATCGTATCGGTGAACACTGAAGCTTTCTTT.

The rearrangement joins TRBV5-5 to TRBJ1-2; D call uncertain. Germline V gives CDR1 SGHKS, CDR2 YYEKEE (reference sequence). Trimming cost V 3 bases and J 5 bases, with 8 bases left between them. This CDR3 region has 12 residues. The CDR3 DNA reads TGTGCCAGCAGCTCCGGGTATTATGGCTACACCTTC. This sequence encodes CASSSGYYGYTF.

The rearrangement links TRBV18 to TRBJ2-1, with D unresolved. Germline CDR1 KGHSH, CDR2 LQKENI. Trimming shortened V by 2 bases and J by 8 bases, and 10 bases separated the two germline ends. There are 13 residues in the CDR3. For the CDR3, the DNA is TGTGCCAGCTCACCAGGCCTCGGGTATGAGCAGTTCTTC. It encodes CASSPGLGYEQFF.

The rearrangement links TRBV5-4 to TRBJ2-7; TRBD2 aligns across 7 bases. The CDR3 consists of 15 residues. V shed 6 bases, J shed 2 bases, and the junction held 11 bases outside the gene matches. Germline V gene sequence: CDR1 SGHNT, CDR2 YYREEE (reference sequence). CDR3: CASTDGRERTYEQYF. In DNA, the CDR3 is TGTGCCAGCACAGATGGGCGGGAGAGGACCTACGAGCAGTACTTC.

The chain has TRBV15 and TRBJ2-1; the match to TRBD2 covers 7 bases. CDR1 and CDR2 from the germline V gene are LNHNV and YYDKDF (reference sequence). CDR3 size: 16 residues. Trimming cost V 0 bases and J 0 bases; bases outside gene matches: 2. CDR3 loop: CATSREGGSSYNEQFF. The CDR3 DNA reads TGTGCCACCAGCAGAGAAGGCGGGAGCTCCTACAATGAGCAGTTCTTC.

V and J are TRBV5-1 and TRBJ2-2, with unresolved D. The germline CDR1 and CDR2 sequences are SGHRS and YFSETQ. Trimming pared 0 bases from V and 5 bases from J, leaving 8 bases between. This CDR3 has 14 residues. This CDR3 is CASSLADGTGELFF. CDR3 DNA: TGCGCCAGCAGCTTGGCCGACGGGACCGGGGAGCTGTTTTTT.